The next 9 T cell receptor beta chains were all read from a single sample in a study of blood T cell repertoires in COVID-19. Some clones are missing from TCRdb's copy, which holds only in-frame ones; the method was immunoSEQ multiplex PCR. The data contain some 400,000 clones, approximately 86% of them seen just once; the ten biggest clones take up under 3%. Sequences were obtained from peripheral blood. The receptors originated from a human donor in a cohort sampled during active COVID-19.

The chain employs TRBV19 and TRBJ2-1; TRBD2 is a possible D gene (6 bases). The V gene lost 7 bases and the J gene lost 0 bases, with 13 bases spanning the gap. CDR1 and CDR2 (germline): LNHDA, SQIVND (reference sequence). This CDR3 is built from 15 residues. CDR3 DNA: TGTGCCAGTACACAAAGCGGGTTCTCCTACAATGAGCAGTTCTTC. This sequence encodes CASTQSGFSYNEQFF.

This clone occurred a few times. This sequence joins TRBV19 and TRBJ1-4; weak D call: TRBD1 (5 bases). The CDR3 is made up of 16 amino acids. CDR1 and CDR2 from the germline V gene are LNHDA and SQIVND (reference sequence). The V end was cut by 6 bases, the J end by 2 bases, with 16 bases between. CDR3 nucleotide sequence: TGTGCCAGTAGCGACTCAGGGTGGTCCACTAATGAAAAACTGTTTTTT. Amino acid sequence: CASSDSGWSTNEKLFF.

The chain employs TRBV5-5 and TRBJ2-6; D perhaps matches TRBD1 (5 bases). This CDR3 has 17 amino acids. V was clipped by 2 bases and J by 4 bases, with 16 bases between them. Germline CDR1 and CDR2: SGHKS and YYEKEE (reference sequence). Here the CDR3 DNA reads TGTGCCAGCAGCTTACAGGTCAGGGCTTCCGGGGCCAACGTCCTGACTTTC. Residues: CASSLQVRASGANVLTF. Drawing the rest from reference TRBV5-5 and TRBJ2-6, the complete variable domain is DAGVTQSPTHLIKTRGQQVTLRCSPISGHKSVSWYQQVLGQGPQFIFQYYEKEERGRGNFPDRFSARQFPNYSSELNVNALLLGDSALYLCASSLQVRASGANVLTFGAGSRLTVL.

The genes are TRBV24-1 and TRBJ2-1; 9 bases align to TRBD2. With 5 bases clipped from V and 4 bases from J, the junction kept 17 bases outside the gene matches. Germline V CDR1 and CDR2: KGHDR, SFDVKD. This CDR3 spans 19 amino acids. The chain's CDR3 is CATSASWGGAGGMYNEQFF. DNA of the CDR3: TGTGCCACCAGTGCCTCTTGGGGAGGCGCGGGAGGGATGTACAATGAGCAGTTCTTC.

This clone turned up a few times. The genes are TRBV5-1 and TRBJ1-1; possibly TRBD1 for D (5 bases). In germline, CDR1 is SGHRS, CDR2 YFSETQ. There are 15 residues in the CDR3. Trimming took 1 base from V and 6 from J, leaving 16 bases between them. The CDR3 DNA reads TGCGCCAGCAGCTTGACCCTAGCGGGGGTTGCTGAAGCTTTCTTT. It translates to CASSLTLAGVAEAFF.

CDR3 DNA sequence: TGTGCCAGCAGCGTAAGAACTAGCGTCGACAATGAGCAGTTCTTC. Encoded protein: CASSVRTSVDNEQFF. The chain couples TRBV9 to TRBJ2-1, with TRBD2 matching over 7 bases. V lost 1 base and J lost 5; bases outside the gene matches: 6. The germline CDR1 and CDR2 sequences are SGDLS and YYNGEE. This CDR3 comprises 15 residues.

The chain has TRBV6-6 and TRBJ1-2; 7 nucleotides line up with TRBD1. CDR3 length equals 15 residues. After removal of 2 bases from V and 0 bases from J, the junction contained 3 bases not matched to a gene. Germline values: CDR1 MNHNY, CDR2 SVGAGI (reference sequence). The CDR3 reads CASSYLGTANYGYTF. The DNA of the CDR3 is TGTGCCAGCAGTTACCTCGGGACAGCTAACTATGGCTACACCTTC.

The V gene is TRBV5-1, the J gene TRBJ2-5, with D perhaps matching TRBD2 (5 bases). The CDR3 runs 14 residues. Between the trimmed V and J ends, which lost 5 bases and 5 bases, there was a span of 16 bases. Germline CDR1 and CDR2: SGHRS and YFSETQ. CDR3 region: CASRKDSSSETQYF. The CDR3, as DNA: TGCGCCAGCAGGAAGGACTCTTCCTCTGAGACCCAGTACTTC.

This sequence joins TRBV5-1 and TRBJ2-1; possible D gene TRBD2, 5 bases. V was pared by 0 bases and J by 3 bases, with 10 bases between. The CDR3 spans 15 residues. Per the germline V gene, CDR1 is SGHRS and CDR2 is YFSETQ. This CDR3 reads CASSLARDIYNEQFF. CDR3 DNA sequence: TGCGCCAGCAGCTTGGCCCGGGATATCTACAATGAGCAGTTCTTC.